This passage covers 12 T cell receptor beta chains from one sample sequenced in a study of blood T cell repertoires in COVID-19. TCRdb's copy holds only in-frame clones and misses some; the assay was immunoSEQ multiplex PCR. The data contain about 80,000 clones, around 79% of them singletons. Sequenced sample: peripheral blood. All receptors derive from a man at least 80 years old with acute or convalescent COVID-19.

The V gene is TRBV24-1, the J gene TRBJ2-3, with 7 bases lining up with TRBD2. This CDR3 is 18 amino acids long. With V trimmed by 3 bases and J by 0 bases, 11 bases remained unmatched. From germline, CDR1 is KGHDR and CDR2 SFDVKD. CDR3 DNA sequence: TGTGCCACCAGTGATCGGCCCGAAGCGGGGTTTAGCACAGATACGCAGTATTTT. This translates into CATSDRPEAGFSTDTQYF.

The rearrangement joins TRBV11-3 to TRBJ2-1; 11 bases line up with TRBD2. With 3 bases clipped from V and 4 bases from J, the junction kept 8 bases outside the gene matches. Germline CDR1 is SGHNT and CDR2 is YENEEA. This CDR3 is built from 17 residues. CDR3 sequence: CASSFRSGTSGYNEQFF. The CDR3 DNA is TGTGCCAGCAGCTTTAGGTCCGGGACTAGCGGATACAATGAGCAGTTCTTC.

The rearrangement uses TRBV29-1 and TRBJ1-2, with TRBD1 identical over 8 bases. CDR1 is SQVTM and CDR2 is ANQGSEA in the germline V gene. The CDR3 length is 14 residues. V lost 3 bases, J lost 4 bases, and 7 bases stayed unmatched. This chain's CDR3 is CSVEVRGLGYGYTF. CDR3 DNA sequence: TGCAGCGTTGAGGTCAGGGGGCTTGGCTATGGCTACACCTTC.

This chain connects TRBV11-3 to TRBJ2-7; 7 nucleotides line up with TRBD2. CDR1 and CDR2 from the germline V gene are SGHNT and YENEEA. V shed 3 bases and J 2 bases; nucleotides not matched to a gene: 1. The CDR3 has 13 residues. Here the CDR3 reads CASSFGGAYEQYF. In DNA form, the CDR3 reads TGTGCCAGCAGCTTTGGGGGGGCCTACGAGCAGTACTTC.

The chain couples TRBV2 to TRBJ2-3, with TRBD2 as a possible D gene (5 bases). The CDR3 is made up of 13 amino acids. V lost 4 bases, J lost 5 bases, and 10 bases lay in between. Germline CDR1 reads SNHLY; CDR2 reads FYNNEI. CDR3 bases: TGTGCCAGCAGTGGTGTAGAGGGAGATACGCAGTATTTT. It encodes CASSGVEGDTQYF.

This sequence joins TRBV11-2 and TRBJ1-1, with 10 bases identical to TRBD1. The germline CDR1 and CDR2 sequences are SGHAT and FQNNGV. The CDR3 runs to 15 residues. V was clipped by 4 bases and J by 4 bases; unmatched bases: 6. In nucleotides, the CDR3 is TGTGCCAGCAGCTCCCTCGGACAGGGGGGCACTGAAGCTTTCTTT. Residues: CASSSLGQGGTEAFF.

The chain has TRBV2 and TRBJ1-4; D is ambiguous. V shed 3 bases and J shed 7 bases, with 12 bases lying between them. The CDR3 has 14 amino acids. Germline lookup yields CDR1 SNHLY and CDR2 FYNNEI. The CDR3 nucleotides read TGTGCCAGCAGTGAGGAGGGTTCAGGTGAAAAACTGTTTTTT. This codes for CASSEEGSGEKLFF.

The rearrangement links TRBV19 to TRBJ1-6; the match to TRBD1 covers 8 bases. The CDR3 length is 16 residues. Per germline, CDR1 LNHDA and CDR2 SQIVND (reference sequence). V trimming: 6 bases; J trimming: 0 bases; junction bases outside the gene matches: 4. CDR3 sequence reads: CASSRDRSSYNSPLHF. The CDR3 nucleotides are TGTGCCAGTAGCCGGGACAGGAGCTCCTATAATTCACCCCTCCACTTT.

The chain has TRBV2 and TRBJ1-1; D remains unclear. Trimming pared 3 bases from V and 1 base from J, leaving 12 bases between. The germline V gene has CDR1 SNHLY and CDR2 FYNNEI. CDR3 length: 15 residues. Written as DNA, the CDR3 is TGTGCCAGCAGTGATTTGCAGGTATGGAACACTGAAGCTTTCTTT. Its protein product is CASSDLQVWNTEAFF. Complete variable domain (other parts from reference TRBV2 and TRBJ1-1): EPEVTQTPSHQVTQMGQEVILRCVPISNHLYFYWYRQILGQKVEFLVSFYNNEISEKSEIFDDQFSVERPDGSNFTLKIRSTKLEDSAMYFCASSDLQVWNTEAFFGQGTRLTVV.

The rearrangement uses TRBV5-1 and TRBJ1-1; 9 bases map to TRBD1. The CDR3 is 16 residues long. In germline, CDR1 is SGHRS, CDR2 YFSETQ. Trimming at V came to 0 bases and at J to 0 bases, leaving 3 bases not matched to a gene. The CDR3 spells CASSLAGTGMNTEAFF. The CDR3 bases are TGCGCCAGCAGCTTGGCCGGGACAGGGATGAACACTGAAGCTTTCTTT.

The DNA of the CDR3 is TGTGCCAGTAGCCTTTCTAGCGGGGGCCGATACAATGAGCAGTTCTTC. Protein sequence: CASSLSSGGRYNEQFF. The genes are TRBV19 and TRBJ2-1; 10 bases are a match to TRBD2. Germline trimming cut 6 bases from V and 4 bases from J; bases unmatched to any gene: 9. This CDR3 has 16 residues. The germline V gene has CDR1 LNHDA and CDR2 SQIVND (reference sequence). Together with reference TRBV19 and TRBJ2-1, the CDR3 gives the full variable domain: DGGITQSPKYLFRKEGQNVTLSCEQNLNHDAMYWYRQDPGQGLRLIYYSQIVNDFQKGDIAEGYSVSREKKESFPLTVTSAQKNPTAFYLCASSLSSGGRYNEQFFGPGTRLTVL.

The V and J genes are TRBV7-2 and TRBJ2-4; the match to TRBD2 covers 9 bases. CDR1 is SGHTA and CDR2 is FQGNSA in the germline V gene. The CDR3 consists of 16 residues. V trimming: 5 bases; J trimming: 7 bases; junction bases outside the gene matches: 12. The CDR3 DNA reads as TGTGCCAGCAGCATCCGACCGGGACTAGCTTCGAACATTCAGTACTTC. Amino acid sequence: CASSIRPGLASNIQYF.